Listed here are 28 T cell receptor beta chains from one sample, sequenced in a study of blood T cell repertoires in COVID-19. Produced via immunoSEQ multiplex PCR; TCRdb's table is partial and in-frame only. The data contain 140,000 to 150,000 clones, approximately 83% of them seen just once; the ten biggest clones take up around 8%. Specimen: peripheral blood. These receptors came from a woman aged 60-70 years with COVID-19, enrolled during active disease.

The chain is built from TRBV7-2 and TRBJ2-1; possibly TRBD1 for D (5 bases). The CDR3 extends over 13 amino acids. Germline V gene lookup returns CDR1 SGHTA and CDR2 FQGNSA. Trimming left V 3 bases short and J 4 bases short, with 7 bases between. DNA for the CDR3: TGTGCCAGCAGCTTCGACAGTTACAATGAGCAGTTCTTC. It is translated as CASSFDSYNEQFF.

CDR3 nucleotide sequence: TGTGCCAGCAGGCTGGGGGGAACCTACGAGCAGTACTTC. Residues: CASRLGGTYEQYF. The chain employs TRBV7-8 and TRBJ2-7, with D possibly TRBD2 on 6 matching bases. The germline V gene encodes CDR1 SGHVS and CDR2 FQNEAQ. This CDR3 has 13 amino acids. V lost 6 bases and J 2 bases, leaving 11 bases between the germline ends.

J is TRBJ2-1 and V is TRBV5-1, with TRBD2 identical over 13 bases. The J segment lost 5 bases and the V segment lost 0 bases, leaving 11 bases of the junction unmatched. This CDR3 comprises 19 residues. Per germline, CDR1 SGHRS and CDR2 YFSETQ. CDR3 nucleotide sequence: TGCGCCAGCAGCTTGGCTATCCTCGGTACTAGCGGGGGGGACAATGAGCAGTTCTTC. Amino acid sequence: CASSLAILGTSGGDNEQFF.

The chain links TRBV3-1 (or the pseudogene TRBV3-2) to TRBJ2-5; TRBD1 matches at 9 bases. The V gene's germline CDR1 is LGHDT and CDR2 YNNKEL (reference sequence). This CDR3 contains 14 residues. After removal of 3 bases from V and 8 bases from J, the junction contained 7 bases not matched to a gene. For the CDR3, the DNA is TGTGCCAGCAGCCAGAGGATGGGACAGGGTACCCAGTACTTC. It translates to CASSQRMGQGTQYF.

The chain carries TRBV30 and TRBJ2-1; D unresolved. The CDR3 runs 14 residues. The V end lost 0 bases, the J end lost 10 bases, and 16 bases lay between the germline ends. Germline V gene lookup returns CDR1 GTSNPN and CDR2 SVGIG (reference sequence). CDR3 sequence reads: CAWSVDNSESEQFF. In DNA, the CDR3 is TGTGCCTGGAGTGTAGATAACTCCGAGTCCGAGCAGTTCTTC.

This chain links TRBV6-1 with TRBJ1-2, with D perhaps matching TRBD1 (6 bases). Germline CDR1 reads MNHNS; CDR2 reads SASEGT. The CDR3 spans 14 residues. V was pared by 1 base and J by 4 bases, with 10 bases between. The CDR3 nucleotides read TGTGCCAGCAGTGAAGACAACAGGGTCTATGGCTACACCTTC. As protein: CASSEDNRVYGYTF.

The V call is TRBV12-3 or TRBV12-4, the J call TRBJ2-3; D is perhaps TRBD2 (6 bases). The CDR3 runs 12 residues. V was trimmed by 5 bases and J by 9 bases, leaving 12 bases between them. The DNA for the CDR3 is TGTGCCAGCAGTAGTGGGGAGGCAACGCAGTATTTT. This sequence encodes CASSSGEATQYF.

The DNA for the CDR3 is TGCGCCAGCAGCCAAGAACAGGGAACCTACGAGCAGTACTTC. Its protein product is CASSQEQGTYEQYF. The rearrangement uses TRBV4-3 and TRBJ2-7; a possible D gene is TRBD1 (6 bases). This CDR3 region has 14 residues. The V end lost 0 bases, the J end lost 2 bases, and 8 bases lay between the germline ends. Germline CDR1 is LGHNA and CDR2 is YSLEER.

This clone was counted a single time. This chain uses TRBV19 with TRBJ1-2, with TRBD1 matching over 8 bases. J gave up 4 bases and V 8 bases, and 15 bases lay outside the gene matches. The CDR3 is made up of 16 amino acids. Germline V gene data show CDR1 as LNHDA and CDR2 as SQIVND (reference sequence). DNA of the CDR3: TGTGCCAGTCAGATACAGGGGGATAGGGATTCCTATGGCTACACCTTC. Amino acids: CASQIQGDRDSYGYTF.

The chain has TRBV7-2 and TRBJ1-2, with 7 bases aligning to TRBD1. Unmatched junction bases numbered 8, after V lost 1 base and J lost 0 bases. CDR3 size: 17 residues. CDR1 is SGHTA and CDR2 is FQGNSA in the germline V gene. CDR3 sequence: CASSLEGARSTNYGYTF. The CDR3 DNA reads TGTGCCAGCAGCTTAGAGGGGGCCAGATCAACTAACTATGGCTACACCTTC.

The chain links TRBV28 to TRBJ2-1, with 9 bases that match TRBD1. The CDR3 is made up of 15 amino acids. Germline lookup yields CDR1 MDHEN and CDR2 SYDVKM. Unmatched junction bases numbered 3, after V lost 0 bases and J lost 6 bases. The CDR3 protein is CASSLWGQGTNEQFF. CDR3 DNA sequence: TGTGCCAGCAGTTTATGGGGACAGGGAACCAATGAGCAGTTCTTC.

V usage is TRBV4-3 and J usage is TRBJ2-1, with D possibly TRBD2 on 5 matching bases. In germline, CDR1 is LGHNA, CDR2 YSLEER. V gave up 1 base and J gave up 3 bases, with 19 bases separating them. This CDR3 is built from 18 residues. In DNA form, the CDR3 reads TGCGCCAGCAGCCAAGGAGGGAAGTCGGTGCTGGGCTACAATGAGCAGTTCTTC. The encoded protein is CASSQGGKSVLGYNEQFF.

The rearrangement links TRBV30 to TRBJ2-3; 9 bases are a match to TRBD2. The junction had 8 bases not matched to a gene; V was cut back by 0 bases and J by 1 base. The germline V gene has CDR1 GTSNPN and CDR2 SVGIG (reference sequence). This CDR3 comprises 17 residues. CDR3 region: CAWSVPQRGVGTDTQYF. The CDR3 nucleotides are TGTGCCTGGAGTGTTCCCCAGCGGGGGGTGGGCACAGATACGCAGTATTTT.

The chain links TRBV18 to TRBJ1-1; maybe TRBD1 (5 bases). Germline V gives CDR1 KGHSH, CDR2 LQKENI. There are 15 residues in the CDR3. Trimming took off 8 bases at V and 1 base at J, with 17 bases between the two ends. This chain's CDR3 is CASAQTGPSNTEAFF. The CDR3 bases are TGTGCCAGCGCCCAAACAGGACCCTCGAACACTGAAGCTTTCTTT.

V usage is TRBV9 and J usage is TRBJ2-1; the D is unclear. Germline V gives CDR1 SGDLS, CDR2 YYNGEE. Deletions cut 0 bases from V and 5 bases from J, with 15 bases between. This CDR3 region has 16 residues. The CDR3 nucleotides are TGTGCCAGCAGCGTAGGGTCGACTCGACTCAACAATGAGCAGTTCTTC. Protein product: CASSVGSTRLNNEQFF.

The CDR3 loop reads CAIGGRDSAKAFF. The CDR3 DNA sequence: TGTGCCATCGGTGGCCGGGACAGCGCCAAAGCTTTCTTT. The chain joins TRBV10-3 to TRBJ1-1, with 7 nucleotides matching TRBD1. With V trimmed by 8 bases and J by 9 bases, 12 bases remained unmatched. Germline values: CDR1 ENHRY, CDR2 SYGVKD. The CDR3 runs 13 residues.

The chain employs TRBV5-5 and TRBJ1-3; D gene unclear. This CDR3 contains 14 residues. Trimming took 0 bases from V and 9 from J, leaving 13 bases between them. Germline assignment: CDR1 SGHKS and CDR2 YYEKEE (reference sequence). CDR3 protein: CASSLVGREGTIYF. In DNA, the CDR3 is TGTGCCAGCAGCTTGGTAGGCCGGGAGGGCACCATATATTTT.

The chain couples TRBV19 to TRBJ2-1; 9 bases fit TRBD1. Germline values: CDR1 LNHDA, CDR2 SQIVND (reference sequence). This CDR3 has 15 amino acids. The V segment lost 3 bases and the J segment 3 bases; nucleotides outside the gene matches: 3. DNA of the CDR3: TGTGCCAGTAGTATGACAGGGGGACTCTACAATGAGCAGTTCTTC. This translates into CASSMTGGLYNEQFF.

Only one count was recorded for this clone. The genes are TRBV18 and TRBJ1-5, with D perhaps TRBD1 (5 bases). Germline V lookup: CDR1 KGHSH, CDR2 LQKENI. This CDR3 is built from 15 residues. Trimming left V 2 bases short and J 6 bases short, with 14 bases between. The CDR3 nucleotides read TGTGCCAGCTCACCAGGCAGGGCAACAACTCAGCCCCAGCATTTT. Its translation: CASSPGRATTQPQHF.

The rearrangement uses TRBV5-1 and TRBJ1-4; no definite D call. Germline loops: CDR1 SGHRS, CDR2 YFSETQ. The CDR3 is 14 amino acids. The ends were cut back, 0 bases at V and 6 bases at J, with 9 bases in the middle. CDR3 coding DNA: TGCGCCAGCAGCTTGGGGGGAGAGGATGAAAAACTGTTTTTT. Its translation: CASSLGGEDEKLFF.

The chain links TRBV28 to TRBJ2-7, with 8 nucleotides matching TRBD1. The CDR3 is made up of 15 amino acids. V shed 5 bases, J shed 3 bases, and the junction held 9 bases outside the gene matches. Germline V lookup: CDR1 MDHEN, CDR2 SYDVKM. CDR3: CASSPHPDRVYEQYF. The CDR3, as DNA: TGTGCCAGCAGTCCGCACCCGGACAGGGTCTACGAGCAGTACTTC. Full variable domain (remainder filled in from reference TRBV28 and TRBJ2-7): DVKVTQSSRYLVKRTGEKVFLECVQDMDHENMFWYRQDPGLGLRLIYFSYDVKMKEKGDIPEGYSVSREKKERFSLILESASTNQTSMYLCASSPHPDRVYEQYFGPGTRLTVT.

The chain couples TRBV14 to TRBJ1-5; D unresolved. Trimming pared 1 base from V and 7 bases from J, leaving 8 bases between. The V gene's germline CDR1 is SGHDN and CDR2 FVKESK. This CDR3 has 13 amino acids. The CDR3 DNA is TGTGCCAGCAGCCAAGGATTGGGCCAGCCCCAGCATTTT. Translation: CASSQGLGQPQHF.

The chain is built from TRBV5-1 and TRBJ2-1; 11 nucleotides align to TRBD1. This CDR3 comprises 18 residues. V was clipped by 4 bases and J by 7 bases; unmatched bases: 16. From germline, CDR1 is SGHRS and CDR2 YFSETQ. The CDR3 DNA is TGCGCCAGCAGCCATCGTGGGGAGGGACAGGGGGTCCGGAATGAGCAGTTCTTC. Amino acid sequence: CASSHRGEGQGVRNEQFF. Looking up the rest from reference TRBV5-1 and TRBJ2-1 gives the full variable domain: KAGVTQTPRYLIKTRGQQVTLSCSPISGHRSVSWYQQTPGQGLQFLFEYFSETQRNKGNFPGRFSGRQFSNSRSEMNVSTLELGDSALYLCASSHRGEGQGVRNEQFFGPGTRLTVL.

This chain uses TRBV27 with TRBJ2-1; a possible D gene is TRBD1 (6 bases). The V gene's germline CDR1 is MNHEY and CDR2 SMNVEV (reference sequence). This CDR3 has 15 residues. V lost 3 bases to trimming and J lost 4 bases, with 13 bases between them. CDR3 nucleotides: TGTGCCAGCAGTTTCGACTCAGGGGTTTACAATGAGCAGTTCTTC. Translated, it gives CASSFDSGVYNEQFF.

DNA for the CDR3: TGTGCTAGTGGTTTGGCGTCGACTAGCGGGGAGACCCAGTACTTC. This sequence encodes CASGLASTSGETQYF. V gene TRBV12-5 combines with J gene TRBJ2-5; 10 bases are shared with TRBD2. This CDR3 contains 15 residues. The trim removed 1 base at V and 5 bases at J, leaving 4 bases unmatched. Looked up from germline, CDR1 is LGHNT and CDR2 is FRNRAP.

This chain joins TRBV5-1 and TRBJ2-1, with TRBD1 matching 8 bases. CDR1 and CDR2 (germline): SGHRS, YFSETQ. Losses at the gene ends were 4 bases for V and 9 bases for J; bases not matched to a gene: 6. This CDR3 contains 13 residues. CDR3 bases: TGCGCCAGCAGCCCAGGACAGGGCCGTGAGCAGTTCTTC. Translated, it gives CASSPGQGREQFF.

The chain has TRBV24-1 and TRBJ2-5; no firm D call. This CDR3 has 12 amino acids. V dropped 4 bases and J dropped 1 base, with 3 bases sitting between them. Looked up from germline, CDR1 is KGHDR and CDR2 is SFDVKD. The CDR3 spells CATSDLQETQYF. CDR3 DNA: TGTGCCACCAGTGACCTCCAAGAGACCCAGTACTTC.

The chain couples TRBV5-1 to TRBJ1-1; no clear D. The CDR3 contains 13 residues. The germline V and J ends were trimmed by 4 bases and 0 bases, with 7 bases remaining between them. The germline V gene has CDR1 SGHRS and CDR2 YFSETQ. The chain's CDR3 is CASSAGLNTEAFF. In DNA, the CDR3 is TGCGCCAGCAGCGCGGGATTGAACACTGAAGCTTTCTTT.